Each of the 8 T cell receptor beta chains below was sequenced from the same sample in a study of T cells in Graves' hyperthyroidism and ophthalmopathy. Amplification targeted TCR beta CDR3 regions from RNA transcripts. TCR CDR3 regions were first amplified by RT-PCR with HTBI primers. One entry per CDR3 protein results from TCRdb running MiXCR on the multiplex PCR reads. The sample includes about 600,000 distinct CDR3 sequences, 13% to 15% of them seen just once. The sample was blood. All receptors come from a woman between 18 and 29 years old with Graves' ophthalmopathy.

This clonotype was seen many times. The CDR3 region is CAWSPALPYGYTF. CDR3 coding DNA: TGTGCCTGGAGTCCCGCCTTGCCCTATGGCTACACCTTC. The chain combines TRBV30 with TRBJ1-2, with D unresolved. Looked up from germline, CDR1 is GTSNPN and CDR2 is SVGIG (reference sequence). The CDR3 consists of 13 residues. V lost 2 bases, J lost 4 bases, and 11 bases lay in between.

A note on this clonotype: This could be a read error, since a much larger clone is one nucleotide away. The V gene is TRBV2, the J gene TRBJ2-7; 10 bases agree with TRBD1. The CDR3 runs 14 residues. Germline CDR1 and CDR2: SNHLY and FYNNEI. J was trimmed by 3 bases and V by 8 bases; bases with no gene match: 7. The CDR3 bases are TGTGCCAGCTCATCGACAGGGGGCAACTACGAGCAGTACTTC. Translated, it gives CASSSTGGNYEQYF.

This clonotype was seen ten or more times. The V and J genes are TRBV27 and TRBJ2-7; 11 bases are a match to TRBD2. The J segment lost 2 bases and the V segment lost 6 bases, leaving 6 bases of the junction unmatched. There are 15 residues in the CDR3. The germline V gene has CDR1 MNHEY and CDR2 SMNVEV (reference sequence). CDR3 sequence reads: CASRSTSGTPYEQYF. The CDR3 DNA follows: TGTGCCAGCAGATCGACTAGCGGGACTCCCTACGAGCAGTACTTC.

Many counts were recorded for this clonotype. CDR3 protein: CASGRISGQGLMNTEAFF. CDR3 bases: TGTGCTAGTGGTAGAATTTCGGGACAGGGGTTGATGAACACTGAAGCTTTCTTT. J is TRBJ1-1 and V is TRBV12-5; TRBD1 matches at 10 bases. Per the germline V gene, CDR1 is LGHNT and CDR2 is FRNRAP. This CDR3 region has 18 residues. V shed 5 bases, J shed 0 bases, and the junction held 12 bases outside the gene matches.

The genes are TRBV29-1 and TRBJ2-3, with a weak D call TRBD1 (5 bases). This CDR3 is 14 amino acids long. V shed 7 bases and J shed 2 bases, with 16 bases lying between them. Per germline, CDR1 SQVTM and CDR2 ANQGSEA. Written as DNA, the CDR3 is TGCAGCGCCCTTAGGGGTTTATCCACAGATACGCAGTATTTT. This codes for CSALRGLSTDTQYF.

This clonotype was seen many times. This chain uses TRBV20-1 with TRBJ1-1; 7 bases line up with TRBD1. The CDR3 consists of 14 residues. The V segment lost 1 base and the J segment 4 bases; nucleotides outside the gene matches: 6. The germline V gene encodes CDR1 DFQATT and CDR2 SNEGSKA (reference sequence). The chain's CDR3 is CSARATGNPTEAFF. The CDR3 region has the DNA TGCAGTGCTAGAGCGACAGGGAATCCCACTGAAGCTTTCTTT.

In its sample, this clonotype was seen many times. The V call is TRBV6-1, the J call TRBJ2-3; 8 positions agree with TRBD1. CDR1 is MNHNS and CDR2 is SASEGT in the germline V gene. The CDR3 has 22 residues. The J segment lost 0 bases and the V segment lost 2 bases, leaving 22 bases of the junction unmatched. The CDR3 DNA reads as TGTGCCAGCAGTGAACGCGCCTTCCCGCTACCATGGACAGGGCACAGCACAGATACGCAGTATTTT. It yields the protein CASSERAFPLPWTGHSTDTQYF.

This clonotype was seen more than once but under ten times. This rearrangement joins TRBV30 to TRBJ2-1, with D perhaps TRBD2 (6 bases). The V end was cut by 3 bases, the J end by 0 bases, with 18 bases between. From germline, CDR1 is GTSNPN and CDR2 SVGIG (reference sequence). The CDR3 is made up of 17 amino acids. The CDR3 is CAWRKIFSGSSYNEQFF. Here the CDR3 DNA reads TGTGCCTGGAGGAAGATCTTTAGCGGAAGCTCCTACAATGAGCAGTTCTTC. The complete variable domain, with remaining parts taken from reference TRBV30 and TRBJ2-1, reads SQTIHQWPATLVQPVGSPLSLECTVEGTSNPNLYWYRQAAGRGLQLLFYSVGIGQISSEVPQNLSASRPQDRQFILSSKKLLLSDSGFYLCAWRKIFSGSSYNEQFFGPGTRLTVL.